The rows below give T cell receptor beta chains drawn from one sample of a study of T cell repertoires in cytomegalovirus infection. MiXCR, run by TCRdb on the reads, gives a single entry per CDR3 protein. The data show approximately 500,000 distinct CDR3 sequences, about 15% seen once. The source material was CD8+ T cells from PBMCs. These receptors were obtained from a human donor in good health (CMV status not recorded). Some clones in this sample may be carry-over from other donors' samples. The CDR3 runs from the conserved cysteine through the conserved F or W. D genes are given only for firm matches. Not all rows give a size; the values are once, few, many and, for expanded clones, a class.

TRBD1	TRBV10-3	TRBJ2-7	NA	TGTGCCATCAGTGAGTCGAGACAGGGAGAGTGGGAGCAGTACTTC	CAISESRQGEWEQYF
TRBD2	TRBV2	TRBJ2-3	few	TGTGCCAGCAGTGATGTTCGGGGGGGGCCAGGAGATACGCAGTATTTT	CASSDVRGGPGDTQYF
NA	TRBV10-3	TRBJ2-1	NA	TGTGCCATCAGTGACCGTCTGGGGGAGCAGTTCTTC	CAISDRLGEQFF
NA	TRBV6-1	TRBJ1-1	many	TGTGCCAGCAGTGAAGCGACAGATGAAGCTTTCTTT	CASSEATDEAFF
NA	TRBV7-9	TRBJ2-1	many	TGTGCCAGCAGCCACGATTCTGGCCCGAGCTCCTACAATGAGCAGTTCTTC	CASSHDSGPSSYNEQFF
TRBD2	TRBV29-1	TRBJ2-4	NA	TGCAGCGTTGATGCGGGAGACAAAACCATTCAGTACTTC	CSVDAGDKTIQYF
TRBD1	TRBV6-2/TRBV6-3	TRBJ2-7	many	TGTGCCAGCAGTCCCCGGGACAGGGGGTTCTACGAGCAGTACTTC	CASSPRDRGFYEQYF
TRBD1	TRBV4-1	TRBJ1-1	NA	TGCGCCAGCAGCCCAGGGGGCCGCATGAACACTGAAGCTTTCTTT	CASSPGGRMNTEAFF
NA	TRBV6-1	TRBJ1-5	many	TGTGCCAGCAGTCTGAACCAGGTTCGTAGCAATCAGCCCCAGCATTTT	CASSLNQVRSNQPQHF
NA	TRBV27	TRBJ1-1	NA	TGTGCCAGCAGTCCGGACACGATGAACACTGAAGCTTTCTTT	CASSPDTMNTEAFF
NA	TRBV19	TRBJ1-6	many	TGTGCCAGTAGTATCGGGAGCCTCGTAAGTTATAATTCACCCCTCCACTTT	CASSIGSLVSYNSPLHF
TRBD1	TRBV4-2	TRBJ1-2	few	TGTGCCAGCAGCCAAGCCCAGACAGGGGAAGGCTACACCTTC	CASSQAQTGEGYTF
NA	TRBV9	TRBJ2-1	few	TGTGCCAGCAGCGTTGTAGGGCGGGCGAGCTCCTACAATGAGCAGTTCTTC	CASSVVGRASSYNEQFF
NA	TRBV7-9	TRBJ1-6	once	TGTGCCAGCACCCAAGTACTGGGGGCTAAGTCACCCCTCCACTTT	CASTQVLGAKSPLHF
NA	TRBV7-9	TRBJ2-4	many	TGTGCCAGCAGCTTAAAGGATCGGATAAACATTCAGTACTTC	CASSLKDRINIQYF
TRBD2	TRBV29-1	TRBJ2-1	few	TGCAGCATGGCGGGACTAGGGGGGTACAATGAGCAGTTCTTC	CSMAGLGGYNEQFF
TRBD2	TRBV5-6	TRBJ2-7	few	TGTGCCAGCACCATGGGGGGGTCAGGGTTGAGCACCTACGAGCAGTACTTC	CASTMGGSGLSTYEQYF
NA	TRBV6-2/TRBV6-3	TRBJ2-1	many	TGTGCCAGCAGTTACTCCCGGAGGTATTCCTACAATGAGCAGTTCTTC	CASSYSRRYSYNEQFF